The clone carrying this T cell receptor (beta chain) has only one observation. From germline, CDR1 is MGHRA and CDR2 YSYEKL. The CDR3 runs 16 residues. V gave up 6 bases and J gave up 2 bases; unmatched junction bases: 6. These data originate in a study of blood T cell repertoires in COVID-19. The protocol was immunoSEQ multiplex PCR, while the TCRdb copy is restricted to in-frame clones and leaves out a portion. The sample lists approximately 150,000 clones, around 80% occurring once. Individuals drawn from some 25 US areas were about 18 to 100 years old. Cohort assignment relied on participant-reported clinical history.

This clonotype was sampled from a middle-aged man who had recovered from COVID-19. Material: PBMCs or T cells enriched from blood (not recorded which). This rearrangement joins TRBV4-1 to TRBJ2-5, with 13 positions matching TRBD2. The CDR3 region has the DNA TGCGCCAGCAGTCGAGGGACTAGCGGGGTACAAGAGACCCAGTACTTC. The encoded protein is CASSRGTSGVQETQYF.